The 28 T cell receptor beta chains below were found in one sample sequenced in a study of cytomegalovirus exposure and HLA in healthy donors. The PCR used 60 Vbeta and 13 Jbeta primers. Data came from immunoSEQ multiplex PCR; TCRdb stores just in-frame clones and leaves some out. The sample lists about 180,000 clones, 76% occurring once. Specimen: PBMCs. The receptors here all came from a woman between 25 and 40 years old in good health and CMV-seropositive.

This clone was detected only a few times. V usage is TRBV25-1 and J usage is TRBJ1-1; D is unresolved. Germline-derived CDR1 and CDR2 are MGHDK and SYGVNS. Trimming took 5 bases from V and 1 from J, leaving 8 bases between them. This CDR3 spans 13 amino acids. This CDR3 reads CASSPHTNTEAFF. Here the CDR3 DNA reads TGTGCCAGCAGTCCTCACACGAACACTGAAGCTTTCTTT.

The DNA for the CDR3 is TGTGCCAGCAGTAAGCAGGGTTCCACAGATACGCAGTATTTT. Translating gives CASSKQGSTDTQYF. The rearrangement joins TRBV27 to TRBJ2-3, with D perhaps matching TRBD1 (5 bases). The V and J ends lost 5 bases and 2 bases respectively, with 11 bases between them. This CDR3 contains 14 residues. Germline CDR1 is MNHEY and CDR2 is SMNVEV (reference sequence).

This clone was found once. The chain links TRBV7-9 to TRBJ2-7; TRBD1 might be the D (5 bases). Germline assignment: CDR1 SEHNR and CDR2 FQNEAQ (reference sequence). The V and J ends lost 5 bases and 5 bases respectively, with 10 bases between them. The CDR3 contains 12 residues. The CDR3 here is CASSHAGNEQYF. In DNA, the CDR3 is TGTGCCAGCAGCCACGCAGGGAACGAGCAGTACTTC.

The rearrangement uses TRBV2 and TRBJ2-5; 14 bases agree with TRBD2. CDR3 length: 15 amino acids. The germline V gene encodes CDR1 SNHLY and CDR2 FYNNEI. Losses at the gene ends were 6 bases for V and 4 bases for J; bases not matched to a gene: 4. The CDR3: CASRGTSGGRETQYF. The CDR3 DNA is TGTGCCAGCAGGGGGACTAGCGGGGGCCGAGAGACCCAGTACTTC.

The V gene is TRBV4-1, the J gene TRBJ1-4; 8 bases are a match to TRBD1. Unmatched junction bases numbered 13, after V lost 3 bases and J lost 7 bases. The CDR3 is 17 amino acids. Germline V gene sequence: CDR1 MGHRA, CDR2 YSYEKL. The CDR3 reads CASSQTLIQGGREKLFF. The DNA for the CDR3 is TGCGCCAGCAGCCAGACCCTCATACAGGGGGGTCGTGAAAAACTGTTTTTT.

This CDR3 reads CASSIVGGRTEAFF. The CDR3 nucleotides are TGTGCCAGCAGCATCGTAGGGGGCCGGACTGAAGCTTTCTTT. The chain couples TRBV5-6 to TRBJ1-1; TRBD1 aligns across 7 bases. The CDR3 totals 14 residues. Germline V gene lookup returns CDR1 SGHDT and CDR2 YYEEEE. V was pared by 4 bases and J by 5 bases, with 8 bases of the junction left unmatched.

The chain has TRBV18 and TRBJ1-5, with D tentatively TRBD1 (5 bases). V lost 3 bases to trimming and J lost 5 bases, with 8 bases between them. The CDR3 contains 13 residues. Germline assignment: CDR1 KGHSH and CDR2 LQKENI. The CDR3: CASSPGGDQPQHF. The CDR3, as DNA: TGTGCCAGCTCACCGGGAGGGGATCAGCCCCAGCATTTT. Drawing the rest from reference TRBV18 and TRBJ1-5, the complete variable domain is NAGVMQNPRHLVRRRGQEARLRCSPMKGHSHVYWYRQLPEEGLKFMVYLQKENIIDESGMPKERFSAEFPKEGPSILRIQQVVRGDSAAYFCASSPGGDQPQHFGDGTRLSIL.

J is TRBJ2-3 and V is TRBV7-6; 8 positions agree with TRBD2. This CDR3 region has 14 residues. V lost 4 bases, J lost 5 bases, and 5 bases stayed unmatched. Germline V CDR1 and CDR2: SGHVS, FNYEAQ. The CDR3 sequence: CASSSRGGLDTQYF. DNA of the CDR3: TGTGCCAGCAGCTCACGGGGGGGCCTAGATACGCAGTATTTT.

This clone was counted once. V and J are TRBV9 and TRBJ1-2, with D possibly matching TRBD1 (5 bases). The CDR3 runs to 13 residues. V lost 3 bases and J lost 3, with 9 bases in between. The germline CDR1 and CDR2 sequences are SGDLS and YYNGEE. The CDR3 sequence: CASSAVGDYGYTF. The DNA of the CDR3 is TGTGCCAGCAGCGCTGTAGGGGACTATGGCTACACCTTC.

This clone was counted only a few times. This chain connects TRBV6-5 to TRBJ1-2; tentative D call: TRBD1 (5 bases). This CDR3 has 13 residues. Trimming cost V 7 bases and J 3 bases, with 12 bases left between them. Germline CDR1 is MNHEY and CDR2 is SVGAGI. In DNA, the CDR3 is TGTGCCAGCACCCAGGGCACCTACTATGGCTACACCTTC. Amino acids: CASTQGTYYGYTF.

The sample holds one count of this clone. The chain links TRBV28 to TRBJ2-5; 7 nucleotides match TRBD1. CDR1 and CDR2 from the germline V gene are MDHEN and SYDVKM. The CDR3 is 15 residues long. V lost 5 bases and J lost 3; bases outside the gene matches: 9. In DNA, the CDR3 is TGTGCCAGCAGTCCATTACAGGGGTTTGAAGAGACCCAGTACTTC. Its protein product is CASSPLQGFEETQYF. The full variable domain, rest sourced from reference TRBV28 and TRBJ2-5, is DVKVTQSSRYLVKRTGEKVFLECVQDMDHENMFWYRQDPGLGLRLIYFSYDVKMKEKGDIPEGYSVSREKKERFSLILESASTNQTSMYLCASSPLQGFEETQYFGPGTRLLVL.

The J gene is TRBJ1-5, the V gene TRBV30, with a weak D call TRBD1 (5 bases). The CDR3 totals 14 residues. Trimming left V 4 bases short and J 7 bases short, with 17 bases between. Germline CDR1 reads GTSNPN; CDR2 reads SVGIG (reference sequence). CDR3 sequence (DNA): TGTGCCTGGACGGGGAGGGGATTCGGCCAGCCCCAGCATTTT. It translates to CAWTGRGFGQPQHF.

The chain employs TRBV7-9 and TRBJ2-7; possibly TRBD2 for D (6 bases). Germline lookup yields CDR1 SEHNR and CDR2 FQNEAQ (reference sequence). The germline V and J ends were trimmed by 5 bases and 3 bases, with 20 bases remaining between them. The CDR3 extends over 16 amino acids. The CDR3 region has the DNA TGTGCCAGCAGCCCCTCATTCGACCTCGGGGGCTACGAGCAGTACTTC. Amino acid sequence: CASSPSFDLGGYEQYF. Combining the CDR3 with reference TRBV7-9 and TRBJ2-7 gives the whole variable domain DTGVSQNPRHKITKRGQNVTFRCDPISEHNRLYWYRQTLGQGPEFLTYFQNEAQLEKSRLLSDRFSAERPKGSFSTLEIQRTEQGDSAMYLCASSPSFDLGGYEQYFGPGTRLTVT.

The chain is built from TRBV6-5 and TRBJ2-1, with a tentative D call TRBD2 (6 bases). This CDR3 region has 15 residues. V was cut by 4 bases and J by 5 bases, with 15 bases left in between. The germline CDR1 and CDR2 sequences are MNHEY and SVGAGI. CDR3 DNA: TGTGCCAGCAGTTCCAGAGGAGGGGAGGACAATGAGCAGTTCTTC. Translated: CASSSRGGEDNEQFF.

For the CDR3, the DNA is TGTGCCAGCAGCATTAGCCAGGGGACACCCTACGAGCAGTACTTC. Its protein product is CASSISQGTPYEQYF. The V call is TRBV9, the J call TRBJ2-7; possible D gene TRBD1, 6 bases. V was pared by 4 bases and J by 2 bases, with 16 bases between. The CDR3 spans 15 residues. Germline V gives CDR1 SGDLS, CDR2 YYNGEE.

The chain is built from TRBV7-9 and TRBJ1-2; 8 nucleotides align to TRBD1. V lost 3 bases to trimming and J lost 6 bases; unmatched junction nucleotides: 12. Germline V gene data show CDR1 as SEHNR and CDR2 as FQNEAQ (reference sequence). CDR3 length: 16 residues. Here the CDR3 DNA reads TGTGCCAGCAGCTTGGGGACAGGCCCCCGTAATAATGGCTACACCTTC. It specifies CASSLGTGPRNNGYTF.

The rearrangement joins TRBV4-2 to TRBJ1-6, with 7 positions matching TRBD1. The CDR3 spans 15 residues. Trimming at V came to 6 bases and at J to 2 bases, leaving 4 bases not matched to a gene. Germline V gives CDR1 LGHNA, CDR2 YNFKEQ. CDR3 sequence reads: CASSQGGPYNSPLHF. CDR3 DNA sequence: TGTGCCAGCAGTCAGGGGGGCCCCTATAATTCACCCCTCCACTTT.

Comment on this clone: Other DNA sequences in the same sample also yield this CDR3. The chain is built from TRBV11-3 and TRBJ2-1; TRBD2 aligns across 10 bases. CDR1 SGHNT and CDR2 YENEEA come from the germline V gene. The CDR3 sequence is 13 residues long. Losses at the gene ends were 8 bases for V and 7 bases for J; bases not matched to a gene: 5. CDR3 coding DNA: TGTGCCAGCTCCCTAGCGGGGGCAAATGAGCAGTTCTTC. This encodes CASSLAGANEQFF. Full variable domain (rest looked up from reference TRBV11-3 and TRBJ2-1): EAGVVQSPRYKIIEKKQPVAFWCNPISGHNTLYWYLQNLGQGPELLIRYENEEAVDDSQLPKDRFSAERLKGVDSTLKIQPAELGDSAVYLCASSLAGANEQFFGPGTRLTVL.

The V gene is TRBV11-2, the J gene TRBJ1-3, with D tentatively TRBD1 (5 bases). The CDR3 has 14 residues. V was cut by 2 bases and J by 9 bases, with 14 bases left in between. The germline V gene has CDR1 SGHAT and CDR2 FQNNGV. The CDR3 loop is CASSLHRGTVTIYF. CDR3 DNA sequence: TGTGCCAGCAGCTTACACCGCGGGACGGTCACCATATATTTT.

The rearrangement joins TRBV4-3 to TRBJ1-1, with D hard to call. Germline CDR1 LGHNA, CDR2 YSLEER. This CDR3 spans 14 amino acids. V gave up 1 base and J gave up 3 bases, with 9 bases separating them. The CDR3 nucleotides read TGCGCCAGCAGCCAAGGGTGGCTTCACACTGAAGCTTTCTTT. Amino acids: CASSQGWLHTEAFF.

This clone turned up a few times. The chain carries TRBV15 and TRBJ2-6, with D possibly TRBD2 on 6 matching bases. Trimming cost V 1 base and J 0 bases, with 10 bases left between them. This CDR3 contains 17 residues. Germline V gives CDR1 LNHNV, CDR2 YYDKDF (reference sequence). The CDR3 reads CATSRGGVLSGANVLTF. The CDR3 DNA sequence: TGTGCCACCAGCAGAGGGGGGGTGCTCTCTGGGGCCAACGTCCTGACTTTC. The variable domain in full, completed from reference TRBV15 and TRBJ2-6, reads DAMVIQNPRYQVTQFGKPVTLSCSQTLNHNVMYWYQQKSSQAPKLLFHYYDKDFNNEADTPDNFQSRRPNTSFCFLDIRSPGLGDTAMYLCATSRGGVLSGANVLTFGAGSRLTVL.

The CDR3 DNA reads TGTGCCAGCAATTTCCCAGGCTCAGATACGCAGTATTTT. Amino acids: CASNFPGSDTQYF. This chain joins TRBV28 and TRBJ2-3; D is ambiguous. V was clipped by 7 bases and J by 4 bases, with 12 bases between them. CDR3 size: 13 residues. Germline assignment: CDR1 MDHEN and CDR2 SYDVKM.

The rearrangement joins TRBV4-3 to TRBJ2-1; D not certain. Between the trimmed V and J ends, which lost 0 bases and 9 bases, there was a span of 12 bases. The germline gives CDR1 LGHNA, CDR2 YSLEER. The CDR3 is made up of 14 amino acids. CDR3: CASSQEASVFEQFF. DNA of the CDR3: TGCGCCAGCAGCCAAGAAGCCAGCGTGTTTGAGCAGTTCTTC.

V is TRBV15 and J is TRBJ1-2, with 9 bases matching TRBD1. CDR1 is LNHNV, CDR2 YYDKDF, per germline (reference sequence). The CDR3 length is 15 residues. V was pared by 1 base and J by 4 bases, with 4 bases of the junction left unmatched. CDR3 residues: CATSRAGTGSYGYTF. CDR3 in DNA: TGTGCCACCAGCAGAGCCGGGACAGGGAGCTATGGCTACACCTTC.

The rearrangement links TRBV7-2 to TRBJ2-5; 8 bases align to TRBD2. Per germline, CDR1 SGHTA and CDR2 FQGNSA. The CDR3 is 15 residues long. The V gene end was trimmed by 1 base and the J gene end by 11 bases; junction bases not matched to a gene: 12. The CDR3 DNA sequence: TGTGCCAGCAGCTTAGTTGCGGGGGGCCCTCGGGAGCAGTACTTC. It yields the protein CASSLVAGGPREQYF.

This clone came up once. This chain connects TRBV7-2 to TRBJ2-1; possible D gene TRBD2, 6 bases. The germline gives CDR1 SGHTA, CDR2 FQGNSA. Deletions cut 4 bases from V and 5 bases from J, with 15 bases between. This CDR3 has 15 residues. CDR3 sequence (DNA): TGTGCCAGCAGCTCTGGGACTGGATCGCACAATGAGCAGTTCTTC. This gives the protein CASSSGTGSHNEQFF.

This chain uses TRBV7-9 with TRBJ2-1; 10 positions match TRBD2. Germline-derived CDR1 and CDR2 are SEHNR and FQNEAQ (reference sequence). V dropped 3 bases and J dropped 4; count of bases not matched to a gene: 6. CDR3 length: 16 amino acids. This CDR3 is CASSFFSGGPYNEQFF. CDR3 in DNA: TGTGCCAGCAGCTTCTTTAGCGGGGGGCCTTACAATGAGCAGTTCTTC.

The chain carries TRBV5-1 and TRBJ2-5; 10 nucleotides line up with TRBD2. Germline CDR1 is SGHRS and CDR2 is YFSETQ. The CDR3 loop spans 15 amino acids. V lost 4 bases and J lost 2; bases outside the gene matches: 5. CDR3 sequence: CASSPAGGLQETQYF. The CDR3 DNA sequence: TGCGCCAGCAGCCCAGCGGGGGGGTTACAAGAGACCCAGTACTTC.